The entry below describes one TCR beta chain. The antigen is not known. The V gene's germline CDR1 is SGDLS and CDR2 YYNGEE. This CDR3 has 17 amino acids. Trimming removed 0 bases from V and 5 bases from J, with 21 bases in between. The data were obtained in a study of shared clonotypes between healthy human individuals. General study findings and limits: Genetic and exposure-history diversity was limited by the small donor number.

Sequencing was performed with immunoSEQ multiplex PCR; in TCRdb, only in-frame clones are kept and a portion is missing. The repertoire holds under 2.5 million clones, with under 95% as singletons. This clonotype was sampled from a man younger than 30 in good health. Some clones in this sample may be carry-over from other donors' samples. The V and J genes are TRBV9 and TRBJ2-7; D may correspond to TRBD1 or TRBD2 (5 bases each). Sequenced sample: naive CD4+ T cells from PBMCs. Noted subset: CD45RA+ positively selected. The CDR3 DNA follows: TGTGCCAGCAGCGTAGGGTCGAGGGGTAACTTTCGCGACGAGCAGTACTTC. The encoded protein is CASSVGSRGNFRDEQYF. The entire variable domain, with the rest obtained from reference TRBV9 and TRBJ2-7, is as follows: DSGVTQTPKHLITATGQRVTLRCSPRSGDLSVYWYQQSLDQGLQFLIQYYNGEERAKGNILERFSAQQFPDLHSELNLSSLELGDSALYFCASSVGSRGNFRDEQYFGPGTRLTVT.